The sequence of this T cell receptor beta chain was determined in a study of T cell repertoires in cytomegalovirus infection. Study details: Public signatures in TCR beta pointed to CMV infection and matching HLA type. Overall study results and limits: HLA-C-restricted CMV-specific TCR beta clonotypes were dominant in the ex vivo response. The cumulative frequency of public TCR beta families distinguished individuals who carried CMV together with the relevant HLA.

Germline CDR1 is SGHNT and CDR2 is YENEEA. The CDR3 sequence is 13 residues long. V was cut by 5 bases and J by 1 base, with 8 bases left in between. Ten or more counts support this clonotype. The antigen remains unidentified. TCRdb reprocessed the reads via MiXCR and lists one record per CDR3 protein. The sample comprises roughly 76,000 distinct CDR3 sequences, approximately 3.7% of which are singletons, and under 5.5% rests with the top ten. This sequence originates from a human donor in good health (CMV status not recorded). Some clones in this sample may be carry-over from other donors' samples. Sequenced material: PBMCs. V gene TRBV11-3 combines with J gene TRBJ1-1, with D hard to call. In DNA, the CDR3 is TGTGCCAGCAGCGCAGCGTCGAACACTGAAGCTTTCTTT. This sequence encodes CASSAASNTEAFF.